This T cell receptor (beta chain) is drawn from a study of cytomegalovirus exposure and HLA in healthy donors. The protocol was immunoSEQ multiplex PCR, while the TCRdb copy is restricted to in-frame clones and leaves out a portion. The sample has hundreds of thousands of clones; roughly 90% are singletons. Germline-derived CDR1 and CDR2 are LNHDA and SQIVND (reference sequence). This CDR3 is built from 13 residues. The V gene lost 6 bases and the J gene lost 3 bases, with 11 bases spanning the gap. Findings and limits, study-wide: TCR beta chains numbering under 200 were designated cytomegalovirus-associated. Rarity characterized most TCR sequences, yet some public TCRs appeared in many donors. In a later analysis, first-cohort TCR clusters were found to tend to co-occur in the 95 to 150 validation repertoires.

To note about this clone: Antigen: not known.

The chain has TRBV19 and TRBJ1-1; no reliable D call. What was sequenced was PBMCs. The source is a woman between 18 and 29 years old in good health and CMV-seronegative. CDR3 protein: CASRSLAYTEAFF. The CDR3 nucleotides read TGTGCCAGTAGAAGTCTGGCATACACTGAAGCTTTCTTT.